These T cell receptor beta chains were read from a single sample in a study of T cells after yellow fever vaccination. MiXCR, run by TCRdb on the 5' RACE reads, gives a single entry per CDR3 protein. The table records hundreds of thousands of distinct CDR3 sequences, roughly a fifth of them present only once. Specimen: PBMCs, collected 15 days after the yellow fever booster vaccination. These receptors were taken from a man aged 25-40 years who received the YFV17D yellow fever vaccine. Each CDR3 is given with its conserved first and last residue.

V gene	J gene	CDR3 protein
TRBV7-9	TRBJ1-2	CASSPGTGGYTF
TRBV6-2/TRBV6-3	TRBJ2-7	CASRDSPYEQYF
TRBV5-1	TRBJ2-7	CASRTGPYEQYF
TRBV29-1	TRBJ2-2	CSVEVMDTGELFF
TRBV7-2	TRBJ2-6	CASSLGPGPSGANVLTF
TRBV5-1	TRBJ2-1	CASSFTSGTLSEQFF
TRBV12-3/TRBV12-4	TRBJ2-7	CASSSWTSGSSGEQYF
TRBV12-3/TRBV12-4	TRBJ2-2	CASTLTRELFF
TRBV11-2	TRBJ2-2	CASSLGGLADPNTGELFF
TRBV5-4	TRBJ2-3	CASSFPGEADTQYF
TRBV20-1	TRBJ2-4	CSARDWRLAGDSDIQYF
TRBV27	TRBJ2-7	CASSLADGRYSYEQYF
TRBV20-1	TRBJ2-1	CSASKGQGSNEQFF
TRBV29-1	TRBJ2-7	CSGGATSLEQYF
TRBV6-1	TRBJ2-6	CASGEQGNAGANVLTF
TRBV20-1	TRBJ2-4	CSASWGVKNIQYF
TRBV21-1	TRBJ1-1	CASSNDGQENTEAFF
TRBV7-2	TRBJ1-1	CASFLGGRSEAFF
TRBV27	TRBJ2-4	CASSLPGLAKNIQYF
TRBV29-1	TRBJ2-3	CSSGVGVSDTQYF
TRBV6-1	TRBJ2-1	CASGRPGGLVNEQFF
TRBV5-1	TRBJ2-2	CASSTGLAGGTGELFF
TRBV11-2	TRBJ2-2	CASSLEGFRTNTGELFF
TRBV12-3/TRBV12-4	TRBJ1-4	CASSPGQGKEKLFF
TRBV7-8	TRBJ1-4	CASSYNEKLFF
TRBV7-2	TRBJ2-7	CASSLGVAGLTHYEQYF
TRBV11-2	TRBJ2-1	CASSLVLAGIHEQFF
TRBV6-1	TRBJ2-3	CASSVGLAGGGGTDTQYF
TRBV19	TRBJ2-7	CASSMGQGYEQYF
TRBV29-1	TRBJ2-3	CSVGLLTDTQYF
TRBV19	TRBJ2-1	CASSIEQGSYNEQFF
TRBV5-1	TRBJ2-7	CASQRDLLSEQYF
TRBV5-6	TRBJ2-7	CASSLGQMRNYEQYF
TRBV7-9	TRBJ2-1	CASSPHPSGINEQFF
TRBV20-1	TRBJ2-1	CSARRGRQNNEQFF
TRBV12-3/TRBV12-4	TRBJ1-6	CASSFGQGNSPLHF
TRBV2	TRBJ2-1	CASSAPVDFVVGEQFF
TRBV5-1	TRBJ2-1	CASHLGAMTNNEQFF
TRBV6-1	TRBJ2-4	CASREGQSAKNIQYF
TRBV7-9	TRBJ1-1	CASSLASRFTEAFF
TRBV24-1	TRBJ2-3	CATSDSGSTDTQYF
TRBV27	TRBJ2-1	CASTFSGAGEQFF
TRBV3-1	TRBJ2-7	CASSQASGPYEQYF
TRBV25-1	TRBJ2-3	CASSELGGTDTQYF
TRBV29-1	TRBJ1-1	CSVAGWGMNTEAFF
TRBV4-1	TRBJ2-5	CASSQDRGSGETQYF
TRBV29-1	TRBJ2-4	CSVGLTSGPKSIQYF